The 10 T cell receptor beta chains given below trace back to one sample, sequenced in a study of cytomegalovirus exposure and HLA in healthy donors. Primers for the PCR totalled 60 Vbeta and 13 Jbeta. Repertoires were generated with immunoSEQ multiplex PCR, while TCRdb's copy carries only in-frame clones and drops some. Among over 85,000 clones, over 75% were seen once, and the ten largest hold 3.7%. The specimen sequenced was PBMCs. These receptors originate from a female donor in good health and CMV-seropositive.

This clone was observed a single time. The rearrangement links TRBV27 to TRBJ2-7; 9 bases align to TRBD2. The junction had 10 bases not matched to a gene; V was cut back by 3 bases and J by 7 bases. This CDR3 has 15 amino acids. Germline CDR1 reads MNHEY; CDR2 reads SMNVEV (reference sequence). The CDR3 sequence: CASSFSGGGAGEQYF. In nucleotides, the CDR3 is TGTGCCAGCAGTTTCAGCGGCGGGGGGGCTGGGGAGCAGTACTTC.

The chain recombines TRBV4-1 with TRBJ1-5, with 11 bases aligning to TRBD1. Trimming removed 3 bases from V and 1 base from J; junction bases left unmatched: 2. Germline V gene data show CDR1 as MGHRA and CDR2 as YSYEKL. This CDR3 contains 16 residues. The DNA for the CDR3 is TGCGCCAGCAGCCAGGACAGGGGGCGAAGCAATCAGCCCCAGCATTTT. This codes for CASSQDRGRSNQPQHF.

The chain employs TRBV28 and TRBJ1-4; 8 nucleotides match TRBD1. V lost 5 bases and J lost 7; bases outside the gene matches: 15. The CDR3 has 17 amino acids. Germline-derived CDR1 and CDR2 are MDHEN and SYDVKM. CDR3 nucleotides: TGTGCCAGCAGTGCCAGACGGACAGGGATCCTAAGTGAAAAACTGTTTTTT. This encodes CASSARRTGILSEKLFF.

This clone occurred a few times. The chain employs TRBV4-2 and TRBJ2-5; 13 bases are a match to TRBD2. The CDR3 is 17 residues long. The V segment lost 0 bases and the J segment 5 bases; nucleotides outside the gene matches: 6. CDR1 is LGHNA and CDR2 is YNFKEQ in the germline V gene. The CDR3 here is CASSQDFRLAGGETQYF. DNA for the CDR3: TGTGCCAGCAGCCAAGATTTCCGACTAGCGGGAGGCGAGACCCAGTACTTC.

V is TRBV21-1 and J is TRBJ2-1; the DNA was not compared with TRBD2, the D call given in the table. TRBV21-1 is deemed a pseudogene. CDR3 length: 17 residues. The CDR3 region has the DNA TGTGCCAGCAGCGTATTGCTAGCGGGGGGGATATACAATGAGCAGTTCTTC. Amino acids: CASSVLLAGGIYNEQFF.

In this sample, this clone turned up a few times. The chain carries TRBV7-9 and TRBJ1-3, with D uncertain. V gave up 5 bases and J gave up 0 bases, with 11 bases separating them. This CDR3 contains 15 residues. Germline V gene sequence: CDR1 SEHNR, CDR2 FQNEAQ (reference sequence). DNA of the CDR3: TGTGCCAGCAGCCTAAGGAGGGACTCTGGAAACACCATATATTTT. Its protein product is CASSLRRDSGNTIYF.

V gene TRBV10-1 combines with J gene TRBJ1-3; 7 nucleotides agree with TRBD1. Germline V CDR1 and CDR2: WNHNN, SYGVQD (reference sequence). The CDR3 sequence is 13 residues long. The J segment lost 2 bases and the V segment lost 6 bases, leaving 1 base of the junction unmatched. The CDR3 is CASSGTAGNTIYF. The CDR3 nucleotides read TGCGCCAGCAGCGGGACAGCTGGAAACACCATATATTTT.

The rearrangement uses TRBV27 and TRBJ2-7; 10 bases are a match to TRBD1. The CDR3 covers 13 residues. Germline V gene lookup returns CDR1 MNHEY and CDR2 SMNVEV (reference sequence). Unmatched junction bases numbered 3, after V lost 7 bases and J lost 3 bases. This CDR3 is CASTRDRGYEQYF. The CDR3 nucleotides read TGTGCCAGCACCCGGGACAGGGGCTACGAGCAGTACTTC.

Only a few counts were recorded for this clone. This chain uses TRBV4-1 with TRBJ1-5; possibly TRBD1 for D (6 bases). CDR1 is MGHRA and CDR2 is YSYEKL in the germline V gene. Trimming removed 5 bases at V and 10 bases at J, with 21 bases between. The CDR3 is 15 residues long. DNA of the CDR3: TGCGCCAGCAGCGAACAACAGGGTTTGGCTTCCCCCCAGCATTTT. Protein sequence: CASSEQQGLASPQHF.

The chain has TRBV7-9 and TRBJ2-7; a weak D match, TRBD2 (6 bases). The CDR3 is 14 amino acids. The V gene's germline CDR1 is SEHNR and CDR2 FQNEAQ (reference sequence). V lost 7 bases and J lost 7, with 20 bases in between. The DNA of the CDR3 is TGTGCCAGCACCAAGGGTCGGGGGAATCGAGAGCAGTACTTC. This translates into CASTKGRGNREQYF. The variable domain in full, completed from reference TRBV7-9 and TRBJ2-7, reads DTGVSQNPRHKITKRGQNVTFRCDPISEHNRLYWYRQTLGQGPEFLTYFQNEAQLEKSRLLSDRFSAERPKGSFSTLEIQRTEQGDSAMYLCASTKGRGNREQYFGPGTRLTVT.